This T cell receptor beta chain comes out of a study of blood T cells in healthy people across ages. The authors ran a second PCR of roughly 6 to 12 cycles using a sample-barcoded 5' primer and a J-beta primer mix. TCRdb ran MiXCR on the 5' RACE reads and lists one entry per CDR3 protein. This repertoire shows about 720,000 distinct CDR3 sequences, approximately 25% found once; its top ten account for roughly 3.8%. Extraction yielded at least 6 micrograms of total RNA per sample. The V gene's germline CDR1 is LGHNA and CDR2 YNFKEQ. V was cut by 0 bases and J by 0 bases, with 9 bases left in between. This CDR3 spans 16 amino acids. The sample was also linked to a second study, of T cells of mothers and their children. That report adds: Donors were a few healthy Caucasian mothers and their six children. Per mother, over 9.5 million TCR beta CDR3 reads were obtained; per child, approximately 3.2 million.

The origin of this receptor is a boy aged 5-17 years in good health. The J gene is TRBJ2-1, the V gene TRBV4-2; D unclear. The specimen sequenced was blood. In nucleotides, the CDR3 is TGTGCCAGCAGCCAAGATGTGGGGTTCTCCTACAATGAGCAGTTCTTC. Translation: CASSQDVGFSYNEQFF.